Below are 30 T cell receptor beta chains sequenced from a single sample in a study of shared clonotypes between healthy human individuals. The repertoire was sequenced with immunoSEQ multiplex PCR; TCRdb's copy has only in-frame clones and lacks some. The table records approximately 1.5 million clones, nearly 99% of them present only once. The sequencing sample was made of naive CD4+ T cells sorted from blood. As for subset: CD45RA+ positively selected. The source of these receptors is a man aged 25 to 40 in good health.

The chain combines TRBV2 with TRBJ2-1; TRBD1 aligns across 8 bases. Per germline, CDR1 SNHLY and CDR2 FYNNEI. Trimming took 6 bases from V and 15 from J; bases not matched to a gene: 13. This CDR3 is built from 13 residues. The CDR3 spells CASSLGDRGRTFF. CDR3 DNA sequence: TGTGCCAGCAGCCTTGGCGACAGGGGACGTACGTTCTTC. The full variable domain, completed using reference TRBV2 and TRBJ2-1, is EPEVTQTPSHQVTQMGQEVILRCVPISNHLYFYWYRQILGQKVEFLVSFYNNEISEKSEIFDDQFSVERPDGSNFTLKIRSTKLEDSAMYFCASSLGDRGRTFFGPGTRLTVL.

This chain joins TRBV20-1 and TRBJ2-1; D perhaps matches TRBD2 (6 bases). Deletions cut 5 bases from V and 16 bases from J, with 18 bases between. This CDR3 comprises 11 residues. CDR1 DFQATT and CDR2 SNEGSKA come from the germline V gene (reference sequence). CDR3 residues: CSARAGTLVFF. CDR3 nucleotides: TGCAGTGCTCGAGCCGGGACTTTGGTTTTCTTC.

This clone is a singleton in its sample. J is TRBJ2-1 and V is TRBV4-3; TRBD2 matches at 12 bases. Germline V gene data show CDR1 as LGHNA and CDR2 as YSLEER. The CDR3 is 18 residues long. The trim removed 0 bases at V and 8 bases at J, leaving 11 bases unmatched. CDR3 nucleotides: TGCGCCAGCAGCCAAGATATCCTAGCGGGAGGGTTGGGGGATGAGCAGTTCTTC. Translating it yields CASSQDILAGGLGDEQFF.

Only one count was recorded for this clone. The chain recombines TRBV27 with TRBJ2-5; D may match TRBD1 or TRBD2 (5 bases each). The CDR3 contains 16 residues. V shed 1 base and J shed 7 bases, with 19 bases lying between them. From germline, CDR1 is MNHEY and CDR2 SMNVEV (reference sequence). The CDR3 reads CASSLLGRTQDATQYF. CDR3 coding DNA: TGTGCCAGCAGTTTATTGGGACGTACCCAAGATGCGACCCAGTACTTC.

The V gene is TRBV10-3, the J gene TRBJ2-3; D is possibly TRBD2 (5 bases). The CDR3 covers 16 residues. Trimming took 0 bases from V and 0 from J, leaving 10 bases between them. Looked up from germline, CDR1 is ENHRY and CDR2 is SYGVKD. The CDR3, as DNA: TGTGCCATCAGTGAGTCTCGCGGGTCGAGCACAGATACGCAGTATTTT. This translates into CAISESRGSSTDTQYF.

The chain combines TRBV6-1 with TRBJ2-7, with D uncertain. The CDR3 loop spans 14 amino acids. CDR1 is MNHNS, CDR2 SASEGT, per germline. V lost 3 bases and J 0 bases, leaving 9 bases between the germline ends. The CDR3 DNA is TGTGCCAGCAGTGAGGGCGGAACCTCCTACGAGCAGTACTTC. Amino acids: CASSEGGTSYEQYF.

This clone was observed a single time. V gene TRBV7-9 combines with J gene TRBJ2-7; 9 bases align to TRBD1. Germline CDR1 reads SEHNR; CDR2 reads FQNEAQ (reference sequence). J lost 4 bases, V lost 2 bases, and 9 bases had no gene match. CDR3 length: 16 residues. In DNA form, the CDR3 reads TGTGCCAGCAGCTTATTATTGGGACAGGGCAAATACGAGCAGTACTTC. Amino acid sequence: CASSLLLGQGKYEQYF. The whole variable domain, filled in from reference TRBV7-9 and TRBJ2-7, reads DTGVSQNPRHKITKRGQNVTFRCDPISEHNRLYWYRQTLGQGPEFLTYFQNEAQLEKSRLLSDRFSAERPKGSFSTLEIQRTEQGDSAMYLCASSLLLGQGKYEQYFGPGTRLTVT.

The chain has TRBV4-3 and TRBJ1-2, with a weak D call TRBD1 (5 bases). Trimming shortened V by 6 bases and J by 4 bases, and 12 bases separated the two germline ends. The CDR3 loop spans 13 amino acids. The germline gives CDR1 LGHNA, CDR2 YSLEER. CDR3 sequence: CASRAQGSYGYTF. CDR3 sequence (DNA): TGCGCCAGCAGGGCCCAGGGATCCTATGGCTACACCTTC.

J is TRBJ2-1 and V is TRBV27; 7 bases fit TRBD2. The CDR3 sequence is 17 residues long. Germline values: CDR1 MNHEY, CDR2 SMNVEV (reference sequence). V gave up 8 bases and J gave up 1 base; unmatched junction bases: 14. CDR3 protein: CASRPFLRGSSYNEQFF. CDR3 sequence (DNA): TGTGCCAGCCGACCCTTTTTACGCGGGAGTTCCTACAATGAGCAGTTCTTC.

Remarks on this clone: Other DNA sequences from this sample encode an identical CDR3 as well. The gene calls are TRBV29-1 and TRBJ1-1; unclear D gene. The V and J ends lost 2 bases and 5 bases respectively, with 6 bases between them. Germline V gene sequence: CDR1 SQVTM, CDR2 ANQGSEA. The CDR3 contains 11 residues. The CDR3 here is CSVERATEAFF. In nucleotides, the CDR3 is TGCAGCGTTGAACGCGCTACTGAAGCTTTCTTT. The variable domain in full, with the rest retrieved from reference TRBV29-1 and TRBJ1-1, is SAVISQKPSRDICQRGTSLTIQCQVDSQVTMMFWYRQQPGQSLTLIATANQGSEATYESGFVIDKFPISRPNLTFSTLTVSNMSPEDSSIYLCSVERATEAFFGQGTRLTVV.

The genes are TRBV19 and TRBJ2-2; D possibly uses TRBD1 or TRBD2 (5 bases each). The CDR3 totals 15 residues. V gave up 2 bases and J gave up 7 bases, with 14 bases separating them. Germline V gene lookup returns CDR1 LNHDA and CDR2 SQIVND (reference sequence). In nucleotides, the CDR3 is TGTGCCAGTAGTATACGGGGCAGGAGCATCGGGGAGCTGTTTTTT. Translated: CASSIRGRSIGELFF.

This CDR3 is CAWSRPGQVLLETQYF. The CDR3 coding sequence is TGTGCCTGGAGTCGTCCGGGACAGGTCCTATTGGAGACCCAGTACTTC. This chain uses TRBV30 with TRBJ2-5, with 8 bases lining up with TRBD1. V lost 2 bases, J lost 5 bases, and 13 bases stayed unmatched. The CDR3 spans 16 residues. Looked up from germline, CDR1 is GTSNPN and CDR2 is SVGIG (reference sequence).

This chain joins TRBV7-2 and TRBJ2-7; D not resolved. This CDR3 spans 11 amino acids. V gave up 6 bases and J gave up 4 bases, with 7 bases separating them. Germline V lookup: CDR1 SGHTA, CDR2 FQGNSA. In DNA form, the CDR3 reads TGTGCCAGCAGTGGAGAGTACGAGCAGTACTTC. Its translation: CASSGEYEQYF.

This clone occurred a few times. At the DNA level, this CDR3 is encoded by other sequences in the same sample as well. This chain uses TRBV10-3 with TRBJ1-5; TRBD1 might be the D (6 bases). This CDR3 is 15 amino acids long. CDR1 is ENHRY, CDR2 SYGVKD, per germline. V lost 2 bases, J lost 0 bases, and 8 bases lay in between. Here the CDR3 reads CAISETGNSNQPQHF. The CDR3, as DNA: TGTGCCATCAGTGAGACAGGGAATAGCAATCAGCCCCAGCATTTT.

The CDR3 coding sequence is TGTGCCAGTAGTATTCCGGATTTTAGCAATCAGCCCCAGCATTTT. Translation: CASSIPDFSNQPQHF. V and J are TRBV19 and TRBJ1-5; the D is unclear. The CDR3 length is 15 residues. Germline CDR1 LNHDA, CDR2 SQIVND (reference sequence). V was cut by 3 bases and J by 0 bases, with 9 bases left in between.

The gene calls are TRBV29-1 and TRBJ1-2; possibly TRBD1 for D (5 bases). Germline loops: CDR1 SQVTM, CDR2 ANQGSEA. V lost 0 bases and J 12 bases, leaving 11 bases between the germline ends. This CDR3 has 11 residues. CDR3 region: CSVEEGRADTF. CDR3 DNA sequence: TGCAGCGTTGAAGAGGGCAGGGCGGACACCTTC.

The J gene is TRBJ2-2, the V gene TRBV6-1, with D possibly being TRBD1 (6 bases). V lost 4 bases to trimming and J lost 0 bases, with 9 bases between them. CDR3 length: 15 residues. CDR1 MNHNS and CDR2 SASEGT come from the germline V gene. CDR3 region: CASSVGQPNTGELFF. CDR3 nucleotide sequence: TGTGCCAGCAGTGTAGGACAGCCGAACACCGGGGAGCTGTTTTTT.

The rearrangement uses TRBV7-6 and TRBJ1-3; D gene unclear. V was trimmed by 5 bases and J by 0 bases, leaving 8 bases between them. The CDR3 runs to 14 residues. Germline V CDR1 and CDR2: SGHVS, FNYEAQ. CDR3 nucleotides: TGTGCCAGCAGCCCATCAAACTCTGGAAACACCATATATTTT. Translating it yields CASSPSNSGNTIYF.

The chain recombines TRBV5-4 with TRBJ1-4; 7 nucleotides match TRBD1. The J segment lost 8 bases and the V segment lost 5 bases, leaving 12 bases of the junction unmatched. CDR3 length: 15 residues. Germline V CDR1 and CDR2: SGHNT, YYREEE (reference sequence). CDR3 bases: TGTGCCAGCAGGGACAGACAGGGATCGGGGGAAAAACTGTTTTTT. Translation gives CASRDRQGSGEKLFF.

This chain links TRBV5-1 with TRBJ2-2; 14 nucleotides align to TRBD2. With 4 bases clipped from V and 7 bases from J, the junction kept 9 bases outside the gene matches. The CDR3 sequence is 17 residues long. Looked up from germline, CDR1 is SGHRS and CDR2 is YFSETQ. The chain's CDR3 is CASSQGLAGDFSGELFF. The DNA for the CDR3 is TGCGCCAGCAGCCAGGGACTAGCGGGAGATTTTAGCGGGGAGCTGTTTTTT.

The chain links TRBV11-3 to TRBJ2-7, with D possibly being TRBD2 (6 bases). CDR3 size: 15 residues. The V end was cut by 7 bases, the J end by 0 bases, with 16 bases between. Germline-derived CDR1 and CDR2 are SGHNT and YENEEA. This chain's CDR3 is CASTVKWDSSYEQYF. CDR3 DNA: TGTGCCAGCACCGTCAAGTGGGACTCCTCCTACGAGCAGTACTTC.

The rearrangement joins TRBV7-2 to TRBJ2-3; 8 bases map to TRBD2. CDR1 is SGHTA and CDR2 is FQGNSA in the germline V gene. V dropped 3 bases and J dropped 3; count of bases not matched to a gene: 14. This CDR3 contains 18 residues. The CDR3: CASSLGSGSFRPTDTQYF. CDR3 sequence (DNA): TGTGCCAGCAGCTTGGGGAGCGGGAGTTTTAGGCCAACAGATACGCAGTATTTT.

The chain employs TRBV19 and TRBJ2-1; D might be TRBD2 (7 bases). The CDR3 is made up of 16 amino acids. V lost 0 bases and J 7 bases, leaving 16 bases between the germline ends. Germline-derived CDR1 and CDR2 are LNHDA and SQIVND (reference sequence). CDR3 sequence: CASSIDPQGRGNEQFF. In DNA, the CDR3 is TGTGCCAGTAGTATAGATCCCCAGGGGAGGGGGAATGAGCAGTTCTTC.

This chain links TRBV28 with TRBJ2-2, with a weak D call TRBD2 (7 bases). This CDR3 is built from 14 residues. V lost 6 bases, J lost 4 bases, and 12 bases lay in between. Germline assignment: CDR1 MDHEN and CDR2 SYDVKM. CDR3 loop: CASRMGGPTGELFF. For the CDR3, the DNA is TGTGCCAGCAGAATGGGGGGGCCCACCGGGGAGCTGTTTTTT. The variable domain in full, with the rest retrieved from reference TRBV28 and TRBJ2-2, is DVKVTQSSRYLVKRTGEKVFLECVQDMDHENMFWYRQDPGLGLRLIYFSYDVKMKEKGDIPEGYSVSREKKERFSLILESASTNQTSMYLCASRMGGPTGELFFGEGSRLTVL.

In regard to this clone: Other DNA sequences in this specimen translate into the identical CDR3. This chain connects TRBV6-5 to TRBJ2-3; 7 nucleotides agree with TRBD1. V lost 6 bases and J lost 1; bases outside the gene matches: 4. The germline gives CDR1 MNHEY, CDR2 SVGAGI. The CDR3 contains 14 residues. The CDR3 here is CASRGTGGTDTQYF. CDR3 nucleotide sequence: TGTGCCAGCAGGGGAACAGGGGGCACAGATACGCAGTATTTT.

The J gene is TRBJ2-1, the V gene TRBV7-7; 9 bases match TRBD2. The length of the CDR3 is 15 residues. J lost 2 bases, V lost 1 base, and 0 bases had no gene match. Germline loops: CDR1 SSHAT, CDR2 FNYEAQ (reference sequence). DNA of the CDR3: TGTGCCAGCAGCTTAGGCGGGAGGGCCTACAATGAGCAGTTCTTC. It translates to CASSLGGRAYNEQFF. The full variable domain, with the rest looked up from reference TRBV7-7 and TRBJ2-1, is GAGVSQSPRYKVTKRGQDVTLRCDPISSHATLYWYQQALGQGPEFLTYFNYEAQPDKSGLPSDRFSAERPEGSISTLTIQRTEQRDSAMYRCASSLGGRAYNEQFFGPGTRLTVL.

About this clone: The same CDR3 is also encoded by other DNA sequences in this sample. The chain joins TRBV28 to TRBJ2-2; TRBD1 might be the D (5 bases). The V gene lost 3 bases and the J gene lost 1 base, with 6 bases spanning the gap. Looked up from germline, CDR1 is MDHEN and CDR2 is SYDVKM. The CDR3 extends over 14 amino acids. This CDR3 is CASSLGQNTGELFF. The CDR3 bases are TGTGCCAGCAGTTTGGGGCAGAACACCGGGGAGCTGTTTTTT.

V usage is TRBV18 and J usage is TRBJ1-4; a possible D gene is TRBD1 (6 bases). Trimming cost V 6 bases and J 0 bases, with 11 bases left between them. The germline gives CDR1 KGHSH, CDR2 LQKENI. This CDR3 is 15 amino acids long. The CDR3 bases are TGTGCCAGCTCTCGGAGGACAGCAACTAATGAAAAACTGTTTTTT. Amino acid sequence: CASSRRTATNEKLFF.

The V and J genes are TRBV13 and TRBJ2-3, with no clear D. The V gene lost 2 bases and the J gene lost 2 bases, with 2 bases spanning the gap. CDR1 and CDR2 from the germline V gene are PRHDT and FYEKMQ (reference sequence). This CDR3 comprises 12 residues. The CDR3 nucleotides are TGTGCCAGCAGCTTATACACAGATACGCAGTATTTT. Protein: CASSLYTDTQYF.

This clone was seen just once. The chain recombines TRBV5-1 with TRBJ2-1; possibly TRBD2 for D (5 bases). Trimming cost V 4 bases and J 4 bases, with 18 bases left between them. There are 16 residues in the CDR3. CDR1 and CDR2 from the germline V gene are SGHRS and YFSETQ. CDR3 protein: CASSPRGSRGYNEQFF. The CDR3 nucleotides read TGCGCCAGCAGCCCACGAGGCTCCCGAGGGTACAATGAGCAGTTCTTC.